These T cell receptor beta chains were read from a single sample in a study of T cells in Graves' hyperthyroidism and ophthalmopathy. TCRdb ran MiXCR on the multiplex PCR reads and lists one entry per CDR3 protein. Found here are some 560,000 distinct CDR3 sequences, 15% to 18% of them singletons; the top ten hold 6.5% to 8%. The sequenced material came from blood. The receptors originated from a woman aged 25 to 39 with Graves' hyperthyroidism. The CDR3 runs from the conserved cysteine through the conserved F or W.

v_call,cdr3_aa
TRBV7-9,CASSFLSPLGPSYNEQFF
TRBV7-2,CASSLAMGLAQYEQYF
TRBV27,CASSDADPGLAYSSTDTQYF
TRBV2,CASRRTRQGSWELFF
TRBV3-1,CASSQGGMGQPQHF
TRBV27,CASSLSGQGYTGELFF
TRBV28,CASSLFRQGYTQYF
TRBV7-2,CASSLYLSGNPYNEQFF
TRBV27,CASSLSWGLTYEQYF
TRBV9,CASSVGDGDLYEQYF
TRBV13,CASMGREGRENEQYF
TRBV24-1,CATSDDGTSGRWDEQFF
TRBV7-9,CASSLVGGVGETQYF
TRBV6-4,CASSRTELDTQYF